This T cell receptor beta chain was captured by sequencing in a study of T and B cells in COVID-19 patients. Background on the study: COVID-19 patients gave peripheral blood either during active infection or after recovery. Most recovered patients had mild to moderate COVID-19 treated as outpatients. Study findings and constraints: In COVID-19 patients, T cell receptor beta variable and joining gene use was reportedly strongly skewed. Symptomatic-phase blood samples from mildly ill patients and early samples from severe cases were scarce.

Multiplex PCR with BIOMED2 TRB-A/B primer pools amplified TRB rearrangements. A single record per CDR3 protein comes from TCRdb applying MiXCR to the multiplex PCR reads. The profile shows about 5,000 distinct CDR3 sequences, about 21% of them singletons. CDR1 and CDR2 from the germline V gene are GTSNPN and SVGIG (reference sequence). The CDR3 consists of 16 residues. V was pared by 1 base and J by 6 bases, with 9 bases of the junction left unmatched. This clonotype is medium-sized (0.01 to 0.1%). What it binds is unknown. From blood, about 240-550 ng of genomic DNA served as TRB template. This sequence was found in a human donor with active COVID-19. The chain employs TRBV30 and TRBJ1-1, with 12 bases aligning to TRBD1. The specimen sequenced was blood. CDR3 amino acids: CAWSAGTGGQGAEAFF. The CDR3 nucleotides are TGTGCCTGGAGTGCCGGGACAGGGGGCCAGGGGGCTGAAGCTTTCTTT.